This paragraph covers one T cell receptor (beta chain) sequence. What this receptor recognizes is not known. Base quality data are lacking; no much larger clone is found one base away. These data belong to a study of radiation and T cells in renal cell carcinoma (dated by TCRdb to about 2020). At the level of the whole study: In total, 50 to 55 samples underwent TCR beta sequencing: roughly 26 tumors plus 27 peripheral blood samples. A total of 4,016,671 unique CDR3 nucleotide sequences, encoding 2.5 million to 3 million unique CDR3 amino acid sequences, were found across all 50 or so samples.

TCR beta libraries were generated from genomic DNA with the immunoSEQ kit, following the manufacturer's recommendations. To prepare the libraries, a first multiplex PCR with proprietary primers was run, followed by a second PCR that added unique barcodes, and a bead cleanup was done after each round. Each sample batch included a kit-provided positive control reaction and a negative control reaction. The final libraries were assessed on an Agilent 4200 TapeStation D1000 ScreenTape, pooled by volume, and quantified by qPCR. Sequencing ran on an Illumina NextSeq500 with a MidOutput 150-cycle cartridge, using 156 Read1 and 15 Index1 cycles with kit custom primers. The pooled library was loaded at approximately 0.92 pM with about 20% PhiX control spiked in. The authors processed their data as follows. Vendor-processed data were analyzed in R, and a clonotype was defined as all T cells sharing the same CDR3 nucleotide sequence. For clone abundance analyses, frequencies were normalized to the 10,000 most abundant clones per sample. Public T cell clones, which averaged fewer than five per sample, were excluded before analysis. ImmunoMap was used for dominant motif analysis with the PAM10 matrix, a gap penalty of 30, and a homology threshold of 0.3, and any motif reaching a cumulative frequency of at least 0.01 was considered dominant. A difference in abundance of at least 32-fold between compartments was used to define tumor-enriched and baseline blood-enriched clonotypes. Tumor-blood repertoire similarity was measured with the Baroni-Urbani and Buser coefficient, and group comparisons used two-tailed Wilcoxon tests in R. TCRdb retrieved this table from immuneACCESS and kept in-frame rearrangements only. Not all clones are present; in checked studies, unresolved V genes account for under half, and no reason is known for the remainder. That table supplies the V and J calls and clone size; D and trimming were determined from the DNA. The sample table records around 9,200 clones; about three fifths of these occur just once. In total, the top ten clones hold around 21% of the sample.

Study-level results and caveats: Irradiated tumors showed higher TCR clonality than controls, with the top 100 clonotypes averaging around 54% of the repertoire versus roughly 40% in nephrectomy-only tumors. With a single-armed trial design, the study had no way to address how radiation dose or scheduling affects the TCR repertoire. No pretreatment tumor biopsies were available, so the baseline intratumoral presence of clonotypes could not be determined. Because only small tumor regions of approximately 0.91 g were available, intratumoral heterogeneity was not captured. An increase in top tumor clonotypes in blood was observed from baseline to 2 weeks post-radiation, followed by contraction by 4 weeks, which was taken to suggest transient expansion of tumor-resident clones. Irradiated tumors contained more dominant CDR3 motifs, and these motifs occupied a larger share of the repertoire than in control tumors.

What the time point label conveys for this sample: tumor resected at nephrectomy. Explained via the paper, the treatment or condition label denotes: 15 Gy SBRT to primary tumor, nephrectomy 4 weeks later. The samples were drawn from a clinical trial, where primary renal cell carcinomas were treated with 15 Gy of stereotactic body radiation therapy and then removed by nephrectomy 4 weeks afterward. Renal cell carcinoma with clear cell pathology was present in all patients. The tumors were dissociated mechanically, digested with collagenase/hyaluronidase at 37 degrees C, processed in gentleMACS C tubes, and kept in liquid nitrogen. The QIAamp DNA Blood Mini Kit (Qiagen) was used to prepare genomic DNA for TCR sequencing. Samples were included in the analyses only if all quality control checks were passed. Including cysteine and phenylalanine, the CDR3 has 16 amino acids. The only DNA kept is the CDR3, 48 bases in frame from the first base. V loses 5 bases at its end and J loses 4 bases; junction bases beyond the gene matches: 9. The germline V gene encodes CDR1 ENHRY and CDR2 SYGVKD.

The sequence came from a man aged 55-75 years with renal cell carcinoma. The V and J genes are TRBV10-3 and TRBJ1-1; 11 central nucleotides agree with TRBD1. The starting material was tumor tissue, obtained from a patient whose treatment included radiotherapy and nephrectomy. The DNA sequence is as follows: TGTGCCATCAGTACCTCAGCCGGGACAGGGGGCACTGAAGCTTTCTTT. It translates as CAISTSAGTGGTEAFF.